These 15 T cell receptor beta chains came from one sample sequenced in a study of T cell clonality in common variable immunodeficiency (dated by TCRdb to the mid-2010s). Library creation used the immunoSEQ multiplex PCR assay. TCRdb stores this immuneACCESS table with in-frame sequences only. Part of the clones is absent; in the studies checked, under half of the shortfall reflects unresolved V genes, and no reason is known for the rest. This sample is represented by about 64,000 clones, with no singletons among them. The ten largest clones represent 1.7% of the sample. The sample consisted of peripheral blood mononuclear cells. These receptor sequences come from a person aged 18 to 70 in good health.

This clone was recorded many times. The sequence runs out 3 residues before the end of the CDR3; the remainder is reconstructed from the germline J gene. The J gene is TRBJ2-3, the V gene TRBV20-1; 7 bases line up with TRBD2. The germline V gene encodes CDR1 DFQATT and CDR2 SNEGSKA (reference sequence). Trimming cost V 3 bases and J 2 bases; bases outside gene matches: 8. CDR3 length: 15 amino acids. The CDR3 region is CSASRTRVFTDTQYF. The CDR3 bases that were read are TGCAGTGCTAGCCGGACTAGAGTCTTCACAGATACG.

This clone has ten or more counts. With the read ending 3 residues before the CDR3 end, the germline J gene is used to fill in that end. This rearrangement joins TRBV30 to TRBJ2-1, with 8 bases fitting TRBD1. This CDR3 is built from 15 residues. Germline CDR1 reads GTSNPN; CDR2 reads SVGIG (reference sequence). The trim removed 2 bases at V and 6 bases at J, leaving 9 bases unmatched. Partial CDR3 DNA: TGTGCCTGGAGTCGACCGGACAGGGTGTTCAATGAG. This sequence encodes CAWSRPDRVFNE. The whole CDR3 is CAWSRPDRVFNEQFF. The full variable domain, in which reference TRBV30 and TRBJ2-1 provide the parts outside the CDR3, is SQTIHQWPATLVQPVGSPLSLECTVEGTSNPNLYWYRQAAGRGLQLLFYSVGIGQISSEVPQNLSASRPQDRQFILSSKKLLLSDSGFYLCAWSRPDRVFNEQFFGPGTRLTVL.

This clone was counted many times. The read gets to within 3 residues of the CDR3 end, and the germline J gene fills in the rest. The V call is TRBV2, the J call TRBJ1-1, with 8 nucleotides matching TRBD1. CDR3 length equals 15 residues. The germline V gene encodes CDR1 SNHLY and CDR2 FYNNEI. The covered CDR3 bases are TGTGCCAGGGACAGGGACAGATTATTTTCCCAGGAA. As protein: CARDRDRLFSQE. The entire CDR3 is CARDRDRLFSQEAFF.

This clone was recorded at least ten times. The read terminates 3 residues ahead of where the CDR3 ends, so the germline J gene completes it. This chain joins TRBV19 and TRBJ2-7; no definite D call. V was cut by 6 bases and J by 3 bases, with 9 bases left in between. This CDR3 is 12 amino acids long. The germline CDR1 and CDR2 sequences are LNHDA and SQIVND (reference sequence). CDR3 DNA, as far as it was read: TGTGCCAGTAGACACGAGAACTACGAG. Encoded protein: CASRHENYE. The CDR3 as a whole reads CASRHENYEQYF.

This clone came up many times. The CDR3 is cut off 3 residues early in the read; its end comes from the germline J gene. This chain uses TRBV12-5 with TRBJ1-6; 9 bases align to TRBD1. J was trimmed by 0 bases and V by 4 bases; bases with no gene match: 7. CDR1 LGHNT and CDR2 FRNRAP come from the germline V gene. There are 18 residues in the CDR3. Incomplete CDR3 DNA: TGTGCTAGTGGTTCGGACAGGGGCTCTAGCTCCTATAATTCACCC. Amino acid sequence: CASGSDRGSSSYNSP. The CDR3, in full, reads CASGSDRGSSSYNSPLHF.

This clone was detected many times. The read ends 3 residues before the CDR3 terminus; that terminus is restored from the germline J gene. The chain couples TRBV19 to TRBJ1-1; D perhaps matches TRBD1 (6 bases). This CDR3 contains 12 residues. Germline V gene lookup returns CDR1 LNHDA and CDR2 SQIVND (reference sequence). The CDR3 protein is CASSIAQGRAFF. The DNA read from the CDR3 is TGTGCCAGTAGTATAGCTCAGGGGAGA.

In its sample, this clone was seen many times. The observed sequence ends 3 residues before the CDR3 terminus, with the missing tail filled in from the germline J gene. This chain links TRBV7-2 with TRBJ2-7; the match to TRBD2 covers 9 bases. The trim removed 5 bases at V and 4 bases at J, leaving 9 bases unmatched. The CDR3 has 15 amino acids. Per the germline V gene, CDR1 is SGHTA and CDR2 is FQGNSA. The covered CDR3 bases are TGTGCCAGCAGCCCCATGGCGGGGGGGCCATACGAG. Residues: CASSPMAGGPYE. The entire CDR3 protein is CASSPMAGGPYEQYF.

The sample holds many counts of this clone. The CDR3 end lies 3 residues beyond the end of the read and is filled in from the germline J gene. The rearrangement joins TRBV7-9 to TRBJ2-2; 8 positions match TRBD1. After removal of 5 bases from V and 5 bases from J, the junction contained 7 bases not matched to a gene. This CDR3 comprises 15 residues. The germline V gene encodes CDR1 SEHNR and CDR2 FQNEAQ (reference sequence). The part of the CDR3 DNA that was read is TGTGCCAGCAGCCAGAAGACAGGGGTGACCGGGGAG. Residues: CASSQKTGVTGE. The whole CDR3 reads CASSQKTGVTGELFF.

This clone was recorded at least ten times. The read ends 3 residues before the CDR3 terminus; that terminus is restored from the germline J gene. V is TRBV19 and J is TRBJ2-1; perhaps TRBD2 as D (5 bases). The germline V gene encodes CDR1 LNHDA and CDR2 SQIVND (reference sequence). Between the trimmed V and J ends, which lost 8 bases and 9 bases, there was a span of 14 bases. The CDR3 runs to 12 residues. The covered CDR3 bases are TGTGCCAGTGGTGTAGGACTGCTTGAG. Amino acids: CASGVGLLE. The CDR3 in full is CASGVGLLEQFF.

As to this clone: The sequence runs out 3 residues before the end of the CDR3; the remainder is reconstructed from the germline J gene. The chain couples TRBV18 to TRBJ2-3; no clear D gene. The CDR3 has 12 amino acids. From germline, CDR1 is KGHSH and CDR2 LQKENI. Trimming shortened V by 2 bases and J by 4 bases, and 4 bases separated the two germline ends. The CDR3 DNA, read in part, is TGTGCCAGCTCACCAGGGCCAGATACG. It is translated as CASSPGPDT. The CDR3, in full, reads CASSPGPDTQYF.

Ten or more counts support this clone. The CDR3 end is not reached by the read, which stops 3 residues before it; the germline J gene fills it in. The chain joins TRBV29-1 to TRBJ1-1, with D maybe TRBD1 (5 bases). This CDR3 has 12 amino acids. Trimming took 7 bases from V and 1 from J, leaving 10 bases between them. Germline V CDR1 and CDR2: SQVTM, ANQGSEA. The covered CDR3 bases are TGCAGCGGTTGGGGGGGGAACACTGAA. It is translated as CSGWGGNTE. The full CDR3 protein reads CSGWGGNTEAFF. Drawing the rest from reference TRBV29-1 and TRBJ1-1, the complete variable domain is SAVISQKPSRDICQRGTSLTIQCQVDSQVTMMFWYRQQPGQSLTLIATANQGSEATYESGFVIDKFPISRPNLTFSTLTVSNMSPEDSSIYLCSGWGGNTEAFFGQGTRLTVV.

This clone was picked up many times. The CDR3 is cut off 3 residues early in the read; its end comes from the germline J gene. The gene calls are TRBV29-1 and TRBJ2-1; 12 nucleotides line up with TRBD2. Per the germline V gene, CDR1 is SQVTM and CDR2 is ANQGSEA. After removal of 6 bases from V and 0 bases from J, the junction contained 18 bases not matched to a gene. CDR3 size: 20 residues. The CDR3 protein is CSVDYYGTSGLASSYNEQFF. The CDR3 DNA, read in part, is TGCAGCGTCGACTACTACGGGACTAGCGGGTTGGCCAGCTCCTACAATGAG.

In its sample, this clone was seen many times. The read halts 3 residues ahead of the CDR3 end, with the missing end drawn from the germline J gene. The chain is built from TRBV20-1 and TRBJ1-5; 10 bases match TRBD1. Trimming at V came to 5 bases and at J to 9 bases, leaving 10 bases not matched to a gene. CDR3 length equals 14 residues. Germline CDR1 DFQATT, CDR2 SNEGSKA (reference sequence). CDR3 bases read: TGCAGTGCTCGGAAGACAGGGGGCCAAGGGCCC. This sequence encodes CSARKTGGQGP. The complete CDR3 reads CSARKTGGQGPQHF.

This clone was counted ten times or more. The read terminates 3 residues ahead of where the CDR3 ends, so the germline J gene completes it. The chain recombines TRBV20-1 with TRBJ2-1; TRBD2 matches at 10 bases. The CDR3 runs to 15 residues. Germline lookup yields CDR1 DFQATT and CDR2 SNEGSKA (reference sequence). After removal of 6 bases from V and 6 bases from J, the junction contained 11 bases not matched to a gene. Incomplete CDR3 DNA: TGCAGTGCACAACTGCTAGCGGGAGCCCCCAATGAG. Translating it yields CSAQLLAGAPNE. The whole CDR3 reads CSAQLLAGAPNEQFF.

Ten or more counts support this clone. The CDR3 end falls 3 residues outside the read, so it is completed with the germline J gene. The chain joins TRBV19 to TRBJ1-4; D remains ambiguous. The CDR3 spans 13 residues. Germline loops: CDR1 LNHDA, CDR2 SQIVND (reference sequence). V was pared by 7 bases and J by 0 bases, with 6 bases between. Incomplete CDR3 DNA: TGTGCCAGTAAGAAGCCAACTAATGAAAAA. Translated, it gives CASKKPTNEK. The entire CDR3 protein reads CASKKPTNEKLFF. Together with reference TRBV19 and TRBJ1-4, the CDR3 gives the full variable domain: DGGITQSPKYLFRKEGQNVTLSCEQNLNHDAMYWYRQDPGQGLRLIYYSQIVNDFQKGDIAEGYSVSREKKESFPLTVTSAQKNPTAFYLCASKKPTNEKLFFGSGTQLSVL.